Below are 8 T cell receptor beta chains sequenced from a single sample in a study of technical replicates of blood from a handful of donors. Profiled with immunoSEQ multiplex PCR; TCRdb holds only in-frame clones, not every one. In the table there are approximately 88,000 clones, around 94% of which are singletons. The sequenced material came from T cells isolated from PBMCs. The receptors were gathered from a human donor in good health.

J is TRBJ1-1 and V is TRBV10-3; 8 nucleotides align to TRBD1. V lost 10 bases to trimming and J lost 8 bases; unmatched junction nucleotides: 9. The CDR3 is made up of 12 amino acids. Germline CDR1 is ENHRY and CDR2 is SYGVKD. The CDR3 sequence is CASKMGDREAFF. The DNA for the CDR3 is TGTGCCAGTAAAATGGGGGACAGGGAAGCTTTCTTT.

The chain links TRBV2 to TRBJ2-2; possibly TRBD1 for D (8 bases). This CDR3 spans 15 amino acids. V was shortened by 5 bases and J by 7 bases, with 17 bases between the two germline ends. Germline values: CDR1 SNHLY, CDR2 FYNNEI. The CDR3 loop reads CASSPLQGGYGELFF. The CDR3 region has the DNA TGTGCCAGCAGTCCACTACAGGGGGGGTACGGGGAGCTGTTTTTT.

This rearrangement joins TRBV11-2 to TRBJ1-4, with D uncertain. V was trimmed by 2 bases and J by 8 bases, leaving 9 bases between them. Per the germline V gene, CDR1 is SGHAT and CDR2 is FQNNGV. There are 13 residues in the CDR3. In DNA form, the CDR3 reads TGTGCCAGCAGCTTATCGGTGGTCGAAAAACTGTTTTTT. Translating it yields CASSLSVVEKLFF. Based on the CDR3 plus reference TRBV11-2 and TRBJ1-4, the full variable domain is EAGVAQSPRYKIIEKRQSVAFWCNPISGHATLYWYQQILGQGPKLLIQFQNNGVVDDSQLPKDRFSAERLKGVDSTLKIQPAKLEDSAVYLCASSLSVVEKLFFGSGTQLSVL.

The chain carries TRBV28 and TRBJ2-7; possibly TRBD1 for D (5 bases). CDR1 and CDR2 from the germline V gene are MDHEN and SYDVKM. This CDR3 spans 12 amino acids. V lost 4 bases and J lost 7, with 11 bases in between. This CDR3 is CASSSGQGEQYF. In nucleotides, the CDR3 is TGTGCCAGCAGTTCAGGACAAGGTGAGCAGTACTTC.

The J gene is TRBJ2-5, the V gene TRBV5-4; D not resolved. The CDR3 contains 13 residues. Germline V lookup: CDR1 SGHNT, CDR2 YYREEE (reference sequence). Trimming stripped 4 bases from V and 0 bases from J, with 7 bases between. In DNA, the CDR3 is TGTGCCAGCAGCCTCCCCTACCAAGAGACCCAGTACTTC. Translated, it gives CASSLPYQETQYF. Full variable domain (rest looked up from reference TRBV5-4 and TRBJ2-5): ETGVTQSPTHLIKTRGQQVTLRCSSQSGHNTVSWYQQALGQGPQFIFQYYREEENGRGNFPPRFSGLQFPNYSSELNVNALELDDSALYLCASSLPYQETQYFGPGTRLLVL.

This clone appeared a few times. This chain joins TRBV11-2 and TRBJ1-2; the D gene is possibly TRBD1 (5 bases). This CDR3 is built from 13 residues. Germline V gives CDR1 SGHAT, CDR2 FQNNGV. Trimming shortened V by 5 bases and J by 3 bases, and 10 bases separated the two germline ends. CDR3 in DNA: TGTGCCAGCAGCACCAGGGTGGACTATGGCTACACCTTC. Residues: CASSTRVDYGYTF. The complete variable domain, with remaining parts taken from reference TRBV11-2 and TRBJ1-2, reads EAGVAQSPRYKIIEKRQSVAFWCNPISGHATLYWYQQILGQGPKLLIQFQNNGVVDDSQLPKDRFSAERLKGVDSTLKIQPAKLEDSAVYLCASSTRVDYGYTFGSGTRLTVV.

The rearrangement links TRBV4-1 to TRBJ1-2; D may be TRBD1 (5 bases). The germline V gene encodes CDR1 MGHRA and CDR2 YSYEKL. The V gene lost 1 base and the J gene lost 8 bases, with 17 bases spanning the gap. This CDR3 region has 15 residues. CDR3 DNA: TGCGCCAGCAGCCAAGGCAGGGTGCTCCAAGGAGGCTACACCTTC. Translation: CASSQGRVLQGGYTF.

With regard to this clone: The same CDR3 arises from other DNA sequences in this sample as well. The chain has TRBV4-1 and TRBJ1-1, with D possibly being TRBD1 (6 bases). The CDR3 has 14 amino acids. CDR1 is MGHRA, CDR2 YSYEKL, per germline. Trimming took off 1 base at V and 3 bases at J, with 9 bases between the two ends. The CDR3 DNA sequence: TGCGCCAGCAGCCAAGTAGCAGGGGACACTGAAGCTTTCTTT. The encoded protein is CASSQVAGDTEAFF.